The 30 T cell receptor beta chains below all came from one sample that was sequenced in a study of siplizumab effects on memory and regulatory T cells. This table comes from immunoSEQ multiplex PCR, and its TCRdb copy is limited to in-frame clones, with some not included. Of about 100,000 clones in the sample, about 94% are singletons; the top ten hold roughly 1.3%. The sample was non-Treg CD4+ T cells sorted from blood. The receptors shown here come from a human donor in good health.

The CDR3 sequence is CASRLWENTGELFF. CDR3 DNA sequence: TGTGCCAGCAGACTTTGGGAAAACACCGGGGAGCTGTTTTTT. This chain links TRBV28 with TRBJ2-2; no definite D call. Germline V gives CDR1 MDHEN, CDR2 SYDVKM. V was cut by 6 bases and J by 2 bases, with 10 bases left in between. This CDR3 has 14 amino acids.

This clone was observed a single time. The V and J genes are TRBV5-1 and TRBJ2-3, with D unresolved. The CDR3 loop spans 14 amino acids. The V end was cut by 5 bases, the J end by 0 bases, with 10 bases between. CDR1 and CDR2 from the germline V gene are SGHRS and YFSETQ. The CDR3 DNA follows: TGCGCCAGCAGTAATGAACCGAGCACAGATACGCAGTATTTT. This codes for CASSNEPSTDTQYF.

The chain links TRBV11-1 to TRBJ2-1; D gene uncertain. This CDR3 is built from 13 residues. Germline V gene sequence: CDR1 SGHAT, CDR2 FQDESV (reference sequence). Trimming cost V 1 base and J 10 bases, with 11 bases left between them. CDR3 DNA sequence: TGTGCCAGCAGCTTAGAAACCTTGGTGGAGCAGTTCTTC. Protein product: CASSLETLVEQFF.

This sequence joins TRBV10-3 and TRBJ2-2, with D perhaps assigned TRBD1 or TRBD2 (5 bases each). V lost 0 bases, J lost 5 bases, and 16 bases lay in between. The CDR3 runs to 17 residues. Germline V gene data show CDR1 as ENHRY and CDR2 as SYGVKD. CDR3 sequence reads: CAISESIPGSGTGELFF. DNA of the CDR3: TGTGCCATCAGTGAGTCTATTCCAGGGTCGGGGACCGGGGAGCTGTTTTTT.

The gene calls are TRBV18 and TRBJ2-7, with D possibly being TRBD2 (6 bases). Germline V gene sequence: CDR1 KGHSH, CDR2 LQKENI. CDR3 length equals 13 residues. Trimming removed 2 bases from V and 2 bases from J, with 7 bases in between. The CDR3 region has the DNA TGTGCCAGCTCACCAGGGACTCCCTACGAGCAGTACTTC. It encodes CASSPGTPYEQYF.

The chain couples TRBV4-2 to TRBJ2-3; the D gene is possibly TRBD1 (5 bases). CDR3 length: 16 amino acids. CDR1 and CDR2 from the germline V gene are LGHNA and YNFKEQ. Trimming cost V 0 bases and J 2 bases, with 12 bases left between them. In DNA form, the CDR3 reads TGTGCCAGCAGCCAAGACCTAAGACAGCCCACAGATACGCAGTATTTT. Protein: CASSQDLRQPTDTQYF.

This sequence joins TRBV11-2 and TRBJ2-7; tentative D call: TRBD2 (6 bases). Trimming stripped 1 base from V and 1 base from J, with 11 bases between. The CDR3 sequence is 15 residues long. Germline values: CDR1 SGHAT, CDR2 FQNNGV. DNA for the CDR3: TGTGCCAGCAGCTTAGTTCTTAGCGGTTCCTACGAGCAGTACTTC. Translation gives CASSLVLSGSYEQYF.

This chain links TRBV5-1 with TRBJ2-7, with 11 bases identical to TRBD2. Trimming at V came to 3 bases and at J to 3 bases, leaving 11 bases not matched to a gene. The CDR3 loop spans 17 amino acids. In germline, CDR1 is SGHRS, CDR2 YFSETQ. This CDR3 is CASSSGGLLAGDYEQYF. The CDR3 nucleotides read TGCGCCAGCAGCTCAGGGGGGCTACTAGCGGGAGACTACGAGCAGTACTTC.

The chain carries TRBV7-9 and TRBJ2-3, with a weak D call TRBD1 (6 bases). CDR1 is SEHNR and CDR2 is FQNEAQ in the germline V gene (reference sequence). The CDR3 has 15 amino acids. Trimming removed 1 base at V and 1 base at J, with 9 bases between. The CDR3 DNA follows: TGTGCCAGCAGCTTAGAGGCAGGGGGCACAGATACGCAGTATTTT. Translated: CASSLEAGGTDTQYF.

This CDR3 reads CASSSYLAGGEETQYF. The CDR3 coding sequence is TGTGCCAGCAGCTCTTACCTAGCGGGTGGAGAAGAGACCCAGTACTTC. The V and J genes are TRBV11-1 and TRBJ2-5; 8 nucleotides agree with TRBD2. CDR1 and CDR2 (germline): SGHAT, FQDESV (reference sequence). Trimming took 4 bases from V and 3 from J; bases not matched to a gene: 10. The CDR3 has 16 amino acids.

This chain connects TRBV7-8 to TRBJ2-7; 9 bases fit TRBD1. The CDR3 is made up of 14 amino acids. Unmatched junction bases numbered 3, after V lost 4 bases and J lost 2 bases. CDR1 SGHVS and CDR2 FQNEAQ come from the germline V gene. CDR3 DNA sequence: TGTGCCAGCAGCTCCCGGGACAGGGCCTACGAGCAGTACTTC. Its protein product is CASSSRDRAYEQYF. The variable domain in full, completed from reference TRBV7-8 and TRBJ2-7, reads GAGVSQSPRYKVAKRGQDVALRCDPISGHVSLFWYQQALGQGPEFLTYFQNEAQLDKSGLPSDRFFAERPEGSVSTLKIQRTQQEDSAVYLCASSSRDRAYEQYFGPGTRLTVT.

V is TRBV6-1 and J is TRBJ2-2; TRBD1 aligns across 7 bases. Trimming cost V 8 bases and J 5 bases; bases outside gene matches: 8. The germline V gene has CDR1 MNHNS and CDR2 SASEGT. This CDR3 comprises 14 residues. CDR3: CASRQGKSTGELFF. For the CDR3, the DNA is TGTGCCAGCCGACAGGGTAAAAGTACCGGGGAGCTGTTTTTT.

The chain uses TRBV6-5 and TRBJ2-7; a weak D match, TRBD1 (6 bases). The V end was cut by 6 bases, the J end by 3 bases, with 9 bases between. This CDR3 spans 12 amino acids. Germline lookup yields CDR1 MNHEY and CDR2 SVGAGI. CDR3 DNA sequence: TGTGCCAGCAGCCGGACAGACTACGAGCAGTACTTC. It translates to CASSRTDYEQYF.

As concerns this clone: An end of the junction does not agree with germline; a read error may underlie this. This chain uses TRBV7-7 with TRBJ2-2; D might be TRBD2 (5 bases). CDR3 length equals 14 residues. The germline gives CDR1 SSHAT, CDR2 FNYEAQ (reference sequence). CDR3 in amino acids: CASSLVPGGGELFF. CDR3 sequence (DNA): TGTGCTAGCAGCCTCGTCCCAGGAGGCGGGGAGCTGTTTTTT.

This clone was detected only once. The V and J genes are TRBV18 and TRBJ1-3; a weak D match, TRBD1 (5 bases). The length of the CDR3 is 15 residues. Trimming left V 6 bases short and J 0 bases short, with 12 bases between. Per the germline V gene, CDR1 is KGHSH and CDR2 is LQKENI. CDR3 bases: TGTGCCAGCTCCCGAGACAGATCCTCTGGAAACACCATATATTTT. Translated: CASSRDRSSGNTIYF.

CDR3 sequence reads: CSAGDYPEQFF. CDR3 nucleotides: TGCAGTGCTGGGGACTATCCTGAGCAGTTCTTC. V and J are TRBV20-1 and TRBJ2-1; 7 bases fit TRBD2. Losses at the gene ends were 5 bases for V and 9 bases for J; bases not matched to a gene: 4. The CDR3 totals 11 residues. Germline CDR1 DFQATT, CDR2 SNEGSKA (reference sequence).

The genes are TRBV5-1 and TRBJ2-7, with 11 bases identical to TRBD1. Germline V lookup: CDR1 SGHRS, CDR2 YFSETQ. V was clipped by 6 bases and J by 7 bases; unmatched bases: 12. The CDR3 length is 15 residues. This chain's CDR3 is CASKPTGTGGGEQYF. The CDR3 DNA reads as TGCGCCAGCAAACCGACCGGGACAGGGGGTGGTGAGCAGTACTTC.

This clone was detected once. CDR3 DNA sequence: TGTGCCAGTAGTATGTTTCGGCGGGAGGCCTACGAGCAGTACTTC. As protein: CASSMFRREAYEQYF. The chain recombines TRBV19 with TRBJ2-7; TRBD2 matches 8 bases. V lost 3 bases to trimming and J lost 2 bases; unmatched junction nucleotides: 6. The V gene's germline CDR1 is LNHDA and CDR2 SQIVND (reference sequence). The CDR3 spans 15 residues. The variable domain in full, completed from reference TRBV19 and TRBJ2-7, reads DGGITQSPKYLFRKEGQNVTLSCEQNLNHDAMYWYRQDPGQGLRLIYYSQIVNDFQKGDIAEGYSVSREKKESFPLTVTSAQKNPTAFYLCASSMFRREAYEQYFGPGTRLTVT.

The J gene is TRBJ2-1, the V gene TRBV7-3; 8 bases line up with TRBD2. J lost 9 bases, V lost 1 base, and 8 bases had no gene match. From germline, CDR1 is SGHTA and CDR2 FQGTGA. The CDR3 loop spans 15 amino acids. This chain's CDR3 is CASSLNGGRSVEQFF. CDR3 bases: TGTGCCAGCAGCTTAAATGGCGGGAGGAGTGTTGAGCAGTTCTTC.

The chain has TRBV5-1 and TRBJ2-5; D is unresolved. The V end was cut by 3 bases, the J end by 4 bases, with 10 bases between. CDR3 size: 13 residues. Germline V gene lookup returns CDR1 SGHRS and CDR2 YFSETQ. The chain's CDR3 is CASSSSTPETQYF. In DNA form, the CDR3 reads TGCGCCAGCAGCTCCTCTACGCCAGAGACCCAGTACTTC.

The chain uses TRBV27 and TRBJ1-5; D gene unclear. The CDR3 extends over 13 amino acids. V lost 5 bases and J lost 7, with 12 bases in between. Per germline, CDR1 MNHEY and CDR2 SMNVEV (reference sequence). The CDR3 reads CASSPSQNQPQHF. CDR3 bases: TGTGCCAGCAGTCCCTCTCAGAACCAGCCCCAGCATTTT.

This clone was detected only once. The CDR3 sequence is CATGVREGARTEAFF. CDR3 DNA: TGTGCCACCGGGGTTCGGGAGGGGGCGCGCACTGAAGCTTTCTTT. The rearrangement links TRBV15 to TRBJ1-1, with 7 bases fitting TRBD1. Germline loops: CDR1 LNHNV, CDR2 YYDKDF (reference sequence). The CDR3 length is 15 residues. The V and J ends lost 8 bases and 4 bases, in that order; junction bases with no gene match: 13.

The V gene is TRBV7-3, the J gene TRBJ2-7, with 8 bases aligning to TRBD2. This CDR3 is built from 15 residues. V trimming: 0 bases; J trimming: 3 bases; junction bases outside the gene matches: 4. Germline CDR1 SGHTA, CDR2 FQGTGA. CDR3 in DNA: TGTGCCAGCAGCTTAACCCGGGAGGGCCGCTACGAGCAGTACTTC. This gives the protein CASSLTREGRYEQYF.

This chain connects TRBV5-6 to TRBJ2-3, with D perhaps TRBD2 (6 bases). V lost 2 bases to trimming and J lost 4 bases, with 14 bases between them. Germline values: CDR1 SGHDT, CDR2 YYEEEE. The CDR3 length is 15 residues. The CDR3 nucleotides are TGTGCCAGCAGCTTTGTCGGGGGAGTACCAGATACGCAGTATTTT. Translated: CASSFVGGVPDTQYF.

V gene TRBV7-2 combines with J gene TRBJ2-2, with TRBD2 matching 7 bases. Germline V gives CDR1 SGHTA, CDR2 FQGNSA. This CDR3 region has 16 residues. V was pared by 7 bases and J by 8 bases, with 16 bases of the junction left unmatched. The CDR3 is CASTQLARLATGELFF. In DNA form, the CDR3 reads TGTGCCAGCACCCAGCTCGCTAGACTAGCAACTGGGGAGCTGTTTTTT.

This rearrangement joins TRBV5-1 to TRBJ1-1; possibly TRBD1 for D (5 bases). Trimming pared 3 bases from V and 5 bases from J, leaving 17 bases between. From germline, CDR1 is SGHRS and CDR2 YFSETQ. The CDR3 runs 15 residues. The CDR3 reads CASSYPGASGTEAFF. The CDR3 DNA follows: TGCGCCAGCAGCTATCCTGGGGCTTCGGGGACTGAAGCTTTCTTT.

This rearrangement joins TRBV20-1 to TRBJ1-1; the D is unclear. Germline CDR1 reads DFQATT; CDR2 reads SNEGSKA (reference sequence). CDR3 length: 11 residues. V dropped 0 bases and J dropped 8 bases, with 7 bases sitting between them. The CDR3 spells CSARDSSEAFF. The CDR3 nucleotides are TGCAGTGCTAGAGACAGTTCGGAAGCTTTCTTT.

This rearrangement joins TRBV2 to TRBJ2-3; 10 bases are shared with TRBD2. CDR3 size: 19 residues. Germline CDR1 is SNHLY and CDR2 is FYNNEI. The V gene end was trimmed by 8 bases and the J gene end by 2 bases; junction bases not matched to a gene: 19. CDR3 coding DNA: TGTGCCAGCGTTTCTTCGGGTAGGACTAGCGGCATTTACACAGATACGCAGTATTTT. It encodes CASVSSGRTSGIYTDTQYF.

This rearrangement joins TRBV2 to TRBJ2-1; 8 bases are a match to TRBD1. The V gene end was trimmed by 5 bases and the J gene end by 8 bases; junction bases not matched to a gene: 8. This CDR3 spans 14 amino acids. The germline V gene has CDR1 SNHLY and CDR2 FYNNEI. The CDR3 bases are TGTGCCAGCAGTATACCCGCAGGGGGCGATGAGCAGTTCTTC. It is translated as CASSIPAGGDEQFF.

This clone was detected once. CDR3 loop: CASSLILAAYNEQFF. CDR3 coding DNA: TGTGCCAGCAGCTTAATACTAGCTGCCTACAATGAGCAGTTCTTC. The chain carries TRBV11-2 and TRBJ2-1, with TRBD2 as a possible D gene (6 bases). Per the germline V gene, CDR1 is SGHAT and CDR2 is FQNNGV. V was shortened by 2 bases and J by 2 bases, with 10 bases between the two germline ends. The CDR3 sequence is 15 residues long.